The rows below give T cell receptor beta chains drawn from one sample of a study of blood T cell repertoires in COVID-19. Repertoires were generated with immunoSEQ multiplex PCR, while TCRdb's copy carries only in-frame clones and drops some. The sample holds 140,000 to 150,000 clones, about 88% seen once. Specimen: peripheral blood. These receptors all come from a human donor in a cohort sampled during active COVID-19. Each CDR3 is given with its conserved first and last residue. The D gene is left open where the match is weak. Expanded clones are given a class, and other clones once, few, many or no size at all.

J gene: TRBJ2-7
D gene: -
V gene: TRBV18
clone size: -
CDR3 protein: CASSRSYEQYF
CDR3 DNA: TGTGCCAGCTCCCGCTCCTACGAGCAGTACTTC

J gene: TRBJ2-7
D gene: TRBD1
V gene: TRBV28
clone size: -
CDR3 protein: CAIGQGASYEQYF
CDR3 DNA: TGTGCCATCGGGCAGGGGGCGTCCTACGAGCAGTACTTC

J gene: TRBJ1-6
D gene: TRBD1
V gene: TRBV7-9
clone size: -
CDR3 protein: CASSGRDRGNSPLHF
CDR3 DNA: TGTGCCAGCAGCGGAAGGGACAGAGGCAATTCACCCCTCCACTTT

J gene: TRBJ2-3
D gene: TRBD2
V gene: TRBV18
clone size: -
CDR3 protein: CASSPRGLAPSTDTQYF
CDR3 DNA: TGTGCCAGCTCACCAAGGGGACTAGCCCCTAGCACAGATACGCAGTATTTT

J gene: TRBJ1-4
D gene: -
V gene: TRBV29-1
clone size: -
CDR3 protein: CSAKQGTFEKLFF
CDR3 DNA: TGCAGCGCGAAACAGGGCACGTTTGAAAAACTGTTTTTT

J gene: TRBJ2-7
D gene: TRBD1
V gene: TRBV19
clone size: -
CDR3 protein: CASSKFPGQGYYEQYF
CDR3 DNA: TGTGCCAGTAGTAAATTTCCGGGACAGGGGTACTACGAGCAGTACTTC

J gene: TRBJ1-1
D gene: TRBD1
V gene: TRBV3-1/TRBV3-2
clone size: -
CDR3 protein: CASSQDRDFTMNTEAFF
CDR3 DNA: TGTGCCAGCAGCCAGGACAGGGACTTTACCATGAACACTGAAGCTTTCTTT

J gene: TRBJ2-1
D gene: TRBD2
V gene: TRBV9
clone size: -
CDR3 protein: CASSVDGLDGLQFF
CDR3 DNA: TGTGCCAGCAGCGTAGATGGACTAGACGGTTTACAGTTCTTC

J gene: TRBJ2-1
D gene: -
V gene: TRBV7-3
clone size: -
CDR3 protein: CASSPTRGNEQFF
CDR3 DNA: TGTGCCAGCAGCCCGACTAGAGGGAATGAGCAGTTCTTC

J gene: TRBJ2-1
D gene: TRBD1
V gene: TRBV18
clone size: once
CDR3 protein: CASSPFGTGSRNEQFF
CDR3 DNA: TGTGCCAGCTCACCCTTTGGGACAGGGTCTCGCAATGAGCAGTTCTTC

J gene: TRBJ2-5
D gene: -
V gene: TRBV6-2/TRBV6-3
clone size: -
CDR3 protein: CASSWGLPLGTQYF
CDR3 DNA: TGTGCCAGCAGTTGGGGACTTCCCCTAGGGACCCAGTACTTC

J gene: TRBJ2-3
D gene: TRBD2
V gene: TRBV10-3
clone size: -
CDR3 protein: CAISDGTSGRMAQYF
CDR3 DNA: TGTGCCATCAGTGACGGGACTAGCGGGAGAATGGCGCAGTATTTT

J gene: TRBJ1-1
D gene: -
V gene: TRBV9
clone size: -
CDR3 protein: CASSVGSGRNTEAFF
CDR3 DNA: TGTGCCAGCAGCGTAGGTTCAGGTAGGAACACTGAAGCTTTCTTT

J gene: TRBJ1-1
D gene: -
V gene: TRBV19
clone size: -
CDR3 protein: CASSIMGRSDTEAFF
CDR3 DNA: TGTGCCAGTAGTATTATGGGGCGGTCGGACACTGAAGCTTTCTTT

J gene: TRBJ1-6
D gene: -
V gene: TRBV30
clone size: once
CDR3 protein: CAWRWGPNSPLHF
CDR3 DNA: TGTGCCTGGAGGTGGGGCCCTAATTCACCCCTCCACTTT

J gene: TRBJ2-1
D gene: TRBD2
V gene: TRBV29-1
clone size: -
CDR3 protein: CSVRLAGSYNEQFF
CDR3 DNA: TGCAGCGTGAGACTAGCGGGTTCCTACAATGAGCAGTTCTTC

J gene: TRBJ2-7
D gene: -
V gene: TRBV6-2/TRBV6-3
clone size: -
CDR3 protein: CASSYDSSITYEQYF
CDR3 DNA: TGTGCCAGCAGTTACGACAGCTCCATAACCTACGAGCAGTACTTC

J gene: TRBJ2-3
D gene: TRBD1
V gene: TRBV11-2
clone size: many
CDR3 protein: CASSYGQGSSDTQYF
CDR3 DNA: TGTGCCAGCAGTTACGGACAGGGCTCATCAGATACGCAGTATTTT

J gene: TRBJ2-3
D gene: TRBD1
V gene: TRBV2
clone size: once
CDR3 protein: CASYRGPDTQYF
CDR3 DNA: TGTGCCAGCTACAGGGGACCAGATACGCAGTATTTT

J gene: TRBJ1-1
D gene: -
V gene: TRBV6-5
clone size: -
CDR3 protein: CASSFKGHNTEAFF
CDR3 DNA: TGTGCCAGCAGTTTTAAGGGACACAACACTGAAGCTTTCTTT

J gene: TRBJ2-6
D gene: -
V gene: TRBV27
clone size: -
CDR3 protein: CASSTPAGANVLTF
CDR3 DNA: TGTGCCAGCAGTACCCCGGCTGGGGCCAACGTCCTGACTTTC

J gene: TRBJ1-4
D gene: -
V gene: TRBV5-1
clone size: -
CDR3 protein: CASSGGLTRGFEKLFF
CDR3 DNA: TGCGCCAGCAGCGGTGGATTAACGAGGGGGTTTGAAAAACTGTTTTTT

J gene: TRBJ2-7
D gene: TRBD2
V gene: TRBV28
clone size: -
CDR3 protein: CASSKGTSGNYEQYF
CDR3 DNA: TGTGCCAGCAGCAAAGGGACTAGCGGAAACTACGAGCAGTACTTC

J gene: TRBJ2-3
D gene: TRBD2
V gene: TRBV9
clone size: -
CDR3 protein: CASSETGTSGGAGTDTQYF
CDR3 DNA: TGTGCCAGCAGCGAGACCGGGACTAGCGGGGGGGCCGGCACAGATACGCAGTATTTT

J gene: TRBJ2-1
D gene: -
V gene: TRBV5-4
clone size: -
CDR3 protein: CATLGRGEQFF
CDR3 DNA: TGTGCCACGCTCGGACGGGGTGAGCAGTTCTTC

J gene: TRBJ1-1
D gene: -
V gene: TRBV13
clone size: -
CDR3 protein: CASSLGAGRRTEAFF
CDR3 DNA: TGTGCCAGCAGCTTAGGCGCAGGGCGTCGCACTGAAGCTTTCTTT

J gene: TRBJ2-1
D gene: TRBD2
V gene: TRBV24-1
clone size: once
CDR3 protein: CATSEAVAGSYNEQFF
CDR3 DNA: TGTGCCACCAGTGAGGCCGTAGCGGGATCCTACAATGAGCAGTTCTTC

J gene: TRBJ2-7
D gene: TRBD1
V gene: TRBV25-1
clone size: -
CDR3 protein: CASSGYDRGYEQYF
CDR3 DNA: TGTGCCAGCAGTGGATATGACAGGGGATACGAGCAGTACTTC

J gene: TRBJ2-3
D gene: -
V gene: TRBV5-1
clone size: -
CDR3 protein: CASNRDIPTDTQYF
CDR3 DNA: TGCGCCAGCAACAGGGACATACCCACAGATACGCAGTATTTT

J gene: TRBJ2-2
D gene: TRBD2
V gene: TRBV5-1
clone size: -
CDR3 protein: CASSPRGGAVKNTGELFF
CDR3 DNA: TGCGCCAGCAGCCCACGGGGGGGGGCGGTAAAGAACACCGGGGAGCTGTTTTTT

J gene: TRBJ2-1
D gene: -
V gene: TRBV28
clone size: -
CDR3 protein: CASSITGSRVYNEQFF
CDR3 DNA: TGTGCCAGCAGTATCACAGGATCCCGAGTCTACAATGAGCAGTTCTTC

J gene: TRBJ2-7
D gene: -
V gene: TRBV27
clone size: -
CDR3 protein: CASRELTSYEQYF
CDR3 DNA: TGTGCCAGCAGGGAACTCACTAGCTACGAGCAGTACTTC

J gene: TRBJ1-6
D gene: -
V gene: TRBV4-2
clone size: -
CDR3 protein: CASSQGGGGQVNSPLHF
CDR3 DNA: TGTGCCAGCAGCCAAGGGGGTGGGGGCCAAGTTAATTCACCCCTCCACTTT

J gene: TRBJ2-7
D gene: -
V gene: TRBV7-3
clone size: -
CDR3 protein: CASSLRSGVSYEQYF
CDR3 DNA: TGTGCCAGCAGCTTAAGGTCGGGGGTCTCCTACGAGCAGTACTTC

J gene: TRBJ1-1
D gene: TRBD1
V gene: TRBV6-1
clone size: -
CDR3 protein: CASSEAGTGRTEAFF
CDR3 DNA: TGTGCCAGCAGTGAAGCTGGGACAGGGCGCACTGAAGCTTTCTTT

J gene: TRBJ2-7
D gene: TRBD2
V gene: TRBV4-3
clone size: -
CDR3 protein: CASSQDPASGYEQYF
CDR3 DNA: TGCGCCAGCAGCCAAGATCCGGCTAGCGGCTACGAGCAGTACTTC

J gene: TRBJ2-1
D gene: -
V gene: TRBV6-2/TRBV6-3
clone size: once
CDR3 protein: CASSPGQRQFF
CDR3 DNA: TGTGCCAGCAGTCCCGGACAGAGGCAGTTCTTC

J gene: TRBJ1-1
D gene: TRBD1
V gene: TRBV11-2
clone size: -
CDR3 protein: CASSFRQGATEAFF
CDR3 DNA: TGTGCCAGCAGCTTCCGACAGGGGGCCACTGAAGCTTTCTTT

J gene: TRBJ2-3
D gene: TRBD2
V gene: TRBV4-3
clone size: -
CDR3 protein: CASSQRTGGSTDTQYF
CDR3 DNA: TGCGCCAGCAGCCAAAGGACGGGGGGAAGCACAGATACGCAGTATTTT

J gene: TRBJ2-3
D gene: -
V gene: TRBV7-3
clone size: once
CDR3 protein: CASSLTPGPPTDTQYF
CDR3 DNA: TGTGCCAGCAGCTTAACCCCAGGTCCACCCACAGATACGCAGTATTTT

J gene: TRBJ2-7
D gene: TRBD1
V gene: TRBV6-5
clone size: once
CDR3 protein: CASRRTGRYEQYF
CDR3 DNA: TGTGCCAGCAGGAGGACAGGGCGCTACGAGCAGTACTTC